Listed below are T cell receptor beta chains from one sample, sequenced in a study of T cell responses to AZD1222 COVID-19 vaccine. Data came from immunoSEQ multiplex PCR; TCRdb stores just in-frame clones and leaves some out. The repertoire holds more than 100,000 clones, with 75% to 85% as singletons. The starting material was peripheral blood, obtained 28 days after the second dose of the MenACWY control vaccine. The receptors come from an adult who received the MenACWY meningococcal vaccine as a control. Both conserved end residues are part of each CDR3. A D gene is named only where the DNA matches it firmly.

TRBD1,TRBV14,TRBJ1-4,CASSPWTGGGEKLFF
-,TRBV5-1,TRBJ1-3,CASTLQGAGNTIYF
-,TRBV7-2,TRBJ1-5,CASSLLGLNQPQHF
-,TRBV7-9,TRBJ2-1,CASRTGTTNEQFF
-,TRBV7-2,TRBJ2-3,CASSLGGNADTQYF
-,TRBV7-2,TRBJ1-2,CASSYRRQLSGYTF
-,TRBV29-1,TRBJ1-2,CSVEESGQRNNYGYTF
TRBD1,TRBV6-5,TRBJ1-1,CASTWTGVRDTEAFF
-,TRBV4-2,TRBJ1-4,CASSEMGQILPRVFF
-,TRBV4-1,TRBJ1-5,CASSQGVWQPQHF
-,TRBV27,TRBJ1-6,CASSLVWNSPLHF
-,TRBV1,TRBJ2-5,CTSSQVGLAGGETQYF
TRBD2,TRBV4-2,TRBJ2-1,CASSQELGLAEYNEQFF
-,TRBV6-5,TRBJ1-1,CASSYRAGGLGTEAFF
-,TRBV21-1,TRBJ1-3,CASRPEPGNTIYF
-,TRBV6-5,TRBJ2-1,CASSYPGVSEQFF
-,TRBV21-1,TRBJ2-7,CASSKGRTAGYF
-,TRBV7-2,TRBJ1-1,CASSIRQGGTEAFF
TRBD2,TRBV27,TRBJ2-7,CASSRLLAGEGEQYF
TRBD2,TRBV7-9,TRBJ2-4,CASSEGTSNLLAKNIQYF
-,TRBV7-9,TRBJ1-4,CASSPSGREKLFF
-,TRBV2,TRBJ2-1,CASQLGGPGSEQFF
TRBD2,TRBV3-1/TRBV3-2,TRBJ2-3,CASSQVPLWSGGTSTDTQYF
-,TRBV4-3,TRBJ1-2,CASSQEGRAVGYGYTF
-,TRBV6-5,TRBJ1-5,CAIARGEAQHF
TRBD1,TRBV5-5,TRBJ1-3,CASSGRDRGNTIYF
-,TRBV28,TRBJ2-6,CATAGAAGANVLTF
TRBD2,TRBV9,TRBJ2-2,CASSGRGDQNTGELFF
TRBD1,TRBV5-5,TRBJ2-2,CASSLPTGTGDPNTGELFF
-,TRBV5-1,TRBJ2-2,CASSLEGSVSGELFF
TRBD1,TRBV7-6,TRBJ1-2,CASSLTGGKGLYGYTF
TRBD1,TRBV29-1,TRBJ1-1,CSVGRGLSDTEAFF